These 22 T cell receptor beta chains originate from one sample sequenced in a study of shared clonotypes between healthy human individuals (dated by TCRdb to between 2020 and 2021). The library came from the immunoSEQ multiplex PCR assay. TCRdb's version of the immuneACCESS table is confined to in-frame rearrangements and falls short of the full clone set. An unresolved V gene accounts for under half of the shortfall where checked; the remainder is of unknown origin. This sample has 650,000 to 800,000 clones in its table, and about two thirds of those were observed once. Together, the top ten hold less than 2% of the sample. The sequenced material came from memory CD4+ T cells sorted from blood. This specimen's cell subset or site label, per the study, means: CD45RA-negative fraction. These receptors were taken from a woman aged 25 to 45 in good health.

This clone was counted once. The chain has TRBV29-1 and TRBJ1-1; no clear D gene. Germline CDR1 and CDR2: SQVTM and ANQGSEA. The CDR3 sequence is 13 residues long. Trimming removed 6 bases at V and 1 base at J, with 12 bases between. CDR3 sequence (DNA): TGCAGCGTGACGACACTTCCGAACACTGAAGCTTTCTTT. Its protein product is CSVTTLPNTEAFF. Looking up the rest from reference TRBV29-1 and TRBJ1-1 gives the full variable domain: SAVISQKPSRDICQRGTSLTIQCQVDSQVTMMFWYRQQPGQSLTLIATANQGSEATYESGFVIDKFPISRPNLTFSTLTVSNMSPEDSSIYLCSVTTLPNTEAFFGQGTRLTVV.

This clone has only one observation. V gene TRBV11-1 combines with J gene TRBJ1-1; TRBD1 aligns across 10 bases. Germline CDR1 SGHAT, CDR2 FQDESV (reference sequence). V gave up 5 bases and J gave up 1 base; unmatched junction bases: 7. The CDR3 spans 16 residues. As DNA, the CDR3 is TGTGCCAGCAGCCCCGGGACAGGGGCTCAGAACACTGAAGCTTTCTTT. Translating gives CASSPGTGAQNTEAFF.

The rearrangement joins TRBV5-1 to TRBJ1-2, with TRBD1 as a possible D gene (5 bases). This CDR3 has 12 amino acids. V gave up 8 bases and J gave up 7 bases, with 15 bases separating them. Per the germline V gene, CDR1 is SGHRS and CDR2 is YFSETQ. The CDR3 sequence: CASTQGMSGYTF. CDR3 DNA: TGCGCCAGTACCCAGGGTATGAGTGGCTACACCTTC.

V usage is TRBV19 and J usage is TRBJ2-7; D remains ambiguous. The germline gives CDR1 LNHDA, CDR2 SQIVND (reference sequence). The CDR3 extends over 13 amino acids. The germline V and J ends were trimmed by 4 bases and 6 bases, with 13 bases remaining between them. This CDR3 is CASSNSGLGEQYF. The CDR3 nucleotides read TGTGCCAGTAGTAACTCCGGGTTGGGCGAGCAGTACTTC.

V usage is TRBV19 and J usage is TRBJ1-4; 7 bases align to TRBD1. Germline V lookup: CDR1 LNHDA, CDR2 SQIVND (reference sequence). Losses at the gene ends were 5 bases for V and 8 bases for J; bases not matched to a gene: 8. The CDR3 is 14 residues long. CDR3 sequence: CASSVGGSREKLFF. CDR3 sequence (DNA): TGTGCCAGTAGTGTAGGGGGCTCTCGCGAAAAACTGTTTTTT.

J is TRBJ2-1 and V is TRBV30, with 7 bases lining up with TRBD2. CDR3 length: 17 residues. CDR1 is GTSNPN and CDR2 is SVGIG in the germline V gene (reference sequence). Trimming removed 3 bases from V and 7 bases from J; junction bases left unmatched: 18. The CDR3 DNA sequence: TGTGCCTGGAGGTTCAAAAACCCGGGACTAAGATGGAATGAGCAGTTCTTC. It translates to CAWRFKNPGLRWNEQFF.

The rearrangement uses TRBV19 and TRBJ2-1, with TRBD2 matching 9 bases. The CDR3 consists of 16 residues. Germline V gene lookup returns CDR1 LNHDA and CDR2 SQIVND (reference sequence). Germline trimming cut 3 bases from V and 0 bases from J; bases unmatched to any gene: 3. The CDR3 coding sequence is TGTGCCAGTAGTATGGGTAGCGGGAGCTCCTACAATGAGCAGTTCTTC. Protein sequence: CASSMGSGSSYNEQFF.

This clone showed up just once. The chain couples TRBV5-1 to TRBJ2-7; D gene ambiguous. CDR1 SGHRS and CDR2 YFSETQ come from the germline V gene. The CDR3 is 14 amino acids. V shed 4 bases and J shed 0 bases, with 11 bases lying between them. The CDR3 nucleotides are TGCGCCAGCAGCCAGGAGCAGAGCTCCTACGAGCAGTACTTC. This encodes CASSQEQSSYEQYF.

The V call is TRBV7-9, the J call TRBJ2-7; D gene unclear. Germline V gene lookup returns CDR1 SEHNR and CDR2 FQNEAQ (reference sequence). The CDR3 loop spans 13 amino acids. V dropped 4 bases and J dropped 0 bases, with 7 bases sitting between them. In DNA form, the CDR3 reads TGTGCCAGCAGCTCCCGGTTCTCCTACGAGCAGTACTTC. This codes for CASSSRFSYEQYF.

V and J are TRBV18 and TRBJ1-5; TRBD1 matches at 8 bases. With V trimmed by 8 bases and J by 4 bases, 7 bases remained unmatched. The CDR3 is made up of 14 amino acids. Germline values: CDR1 KGHSH, CDR2 LQKENI. CDR3 sequence (DNA): TGTGCCAGCGGGTACCGACAGGGGAATCAGCCCCAGCATTTT. It codes for CASGYRQGNQPQHF.

This clone was picked up many times. CDR3 DNA sequence: TGTGCCAGCAGCTTATTAAGTGATGGTGAAGCTTTCTTT. Amino acid sequence: CASSLLSDGEAFF. The chain carries TRBV7-2 and TRBJ1-1; D gene uncertain. This CDR3 has 13 residues. Trimming cost V 2 bases and J 7 bases, with 11 bases left between them. The germline V gene has CDR1 SGHTA and CDR2 FQGNSA.

The V and J genes are TRBV11-3 and TRBJ2-5; TRBD1 matches at 9 bases. The CDR3 contains 14 residues. The trim removed 4 bases at V and 3 bases at J, leaving 3 bases unmatched. In germline, CDR1 is SGHNT, CDR2 YENEEA. The CDR3 protein is CASSSRTGEETQYF. For the CDR3, the DNA is TGTGCCAGCAGCTCGAGGACAGGGGAAGAGACCCAGTACTTC.

This chain joins TRBV11-3 and TRBJ2-1, with 8 bases identical to TRBD1. The CDR3 extends over 15 amino acids. Germline trimming cut 3 bases from V and 4 bases from J; bases unmatched to any gene: 5. The germline gives CDR1 SGHNT, CDR2 YENEEA. CDR3 DNA sequence: TGTGCCAGCAGCTTCGGGACAGGCGTTTACAATGAGCAGTTCTTC. This sequence encodes CASSFGTGVYNEQFF. Full variable domain (rest looked up from reference TRBV11-3 and TRBJ2-1): EAGVVQSPRYKIIEKKQPVAFWCNPISGHNTLYWYLQNLGQGPELLIRYENEEAVDDSQLPKDRFSAERLKGVDSTLKIQPAELGDSAVYLCASSFGTGVYNEQFFGPGTRLTVL.

DNA of the CDR3: TGTGCCAGAAGCACCAAGGGGGTTCAAGGTCAGCCCCAGCATTTT. Residues: CARSTKGVQGQPQHF. V usage is TRBV5-3 and J usage is TRBJ1-5, with TRBD1 as a possible D gene (6 bases). TRBV5-3 is reported as an ORF; its role is uncertain. The V end was cut by 4 bases, the J end by 6 bases, with 17 bases between. This CDR3 is built from 15 residues.

The chain joins TRBV7-9 to TRBJ2-3; 10 bases are shared with TRBD2. J gave up 2 bases and V 5 bases, and 1 base lay outside the gene matches. Per germline, CDR1 SEHNR and CDR2 FQNEAQ (reference sequence). The CDR3 runs to 14 residues. Here the CDR3 reads CASSTSGVTDTQYF. The CDR3 DNA reads as TGTGCCAGCAGCACTAGCGGGGTCACAGATACGCAGTATTTT.

This chain links TRBV7-9 with TRBJ2-5; a weak D match, TRBD1 (5 bases). The CDR3 runs 13 residues. Trimming cost V 8 bases and J 5 bases, with 15 bases left between them. Germline values: CDR1 SEHNR, CDR2 FQNEAQ (reference sequence). CDR3 nucleotide sequence: TGTGCCAGCCGATCCCCAGGGTGGGAGACCCAGTACTTC. It specifies CASRSPGWETQYF.

The CDR3 DNA is TGTGCCAGCAGCGGGGACAACTGGGCAGAAGCTTTCTTT. Protein product: CASSGDNWAEAFF. This sequence joins TRBV28 and TRBJ1-1; D perhaps matches TRBD1 (6 bases). The V gene lost 6 bases and the J gene lost 8 bases, with 16 bases spanning the gap. Looked up from germline, CDR1 is MDHEN and CDR2 is SYDVKM. CDR3 size: 13 residues.

The gene calls are TRBV2 and TRBJ2-5; 7 bases agree with TRBD2. CDR3 size: 17 residues. The germline V gene encodes CDR1 SNHLY and CDR2 FYNNEI. Trimming took 6 bases from V and 5 from J; bases not matched to a gene: 18. Here the CDR3 DNA reads TGTGCCAGCAGGCGGGATTGGGGCGGGAGCCGGGAGGAGACCCAGTACTTC. As protein: CASRRDWGGSREETQYF.

This clone was recorded a few times. The chain joins TRBV6-1 to TRBJ2-7; D gene ambiguous. This CDR3 is 11 amino acids long. V dropped 8 bases and J dropped 5 bases, with 10 bases sitting between them. Per germline, CDR1 MNHNS and CDR2 SASEGT. CDR3 sequence reads: CASLRDDEQYF. CDR3 bases: TGTGCCAGCCTCCGAGACGACGAGCAGTACTTC.

The CDR3 spells CASSLLRMNTEAFF. DNA for the CDR3: TGTGCCAGCAGCTTACTTCGAATGAACACTGAAGCTTTCTTT. The chain carries TRBV11-2 and TRBJ1-1; no clear D. Trimming shortened V by 2 bases and J by 0 bases, and 7 bases separated the two germline ends. This CDR3 has 14 amino acids. Per germline, CDR1 SGHAT and CDR2 FQNNGV.

The V and J genes are TRBV6-5 and TRBJ2-1, with D unresolved. V was shortened by 5 bases and J by 7 bases, with 6 bases between the two germline ends. Germline-derived CDR1 and CDR2 are MNHEY and SVGAGI. CDR3 length: 11 residues. Written as DNA, the CDR3 is TGTGCCAGCAGTCGGTCGAATGAGCAGTTCTTC. It specifies CASSRSNEQFF.

CDR3 residues: CASSLLPNTEAFF. Written as DNA, the CDR3 is TGTGCCAGCAGCTTGCTTCCAAACACTGAAGCTTTCTTT. The genes are TRBV5-5 and TRBJ1-1; no clear D. V lost 1 base, J lost 2 bases, and 6 bases lay in between. This CDR3 is 13 amino acids long. Germline lookup yields CDR1 SGHKS and CDR2 YYEKEE (reference sequence). The variable domain in full, with the rest retrieved from reference TRBV5-5 and TRBJ1-1, is DAGVTQSPTHLIKTRGQQVTLRCSPISGHKSVSWYQQVLGQGPQFIFQYYEKEERGRGNFPDRFSARQFPNYSSELNVNALLLGDSALYLCASSLLPNTEAFFGQGTRLTVV.